A single sample gave rise to the 20 T cell receptor beta chains below, sequenced in a study of blood T cell repertoires in COVID-19. The repertoire was sequenced with immunoSEQ multiplex PCR; TCRdb's copy has only in-frame clones and lacks some. This table holds 120,000 or so clones, about nine tenths found once. Sequences were obtained from peripheral blood. The receptors shown here come from a human donor in a cohort sampled during active COVID-19.

The V and J genes are TRBV18 and TRBJ2-7; possibly TRBD2 for D (6 bases). The CDR3 length is 14 residues. V lost 5 bases to trimming and J lost 1 base, with 12 bases between them. Germline CDR1 reads KGHSH; CDR2 reads LQKENI. The CDR3, as DNA: TGTGCCAGCTCAGTAGCGGTCGGTTCCTACGAGCAGTACTTC. It translates to CASSVAVGSYEQYF. The entire variable domain, with the rest obtained from reference TRBV18 and TRBJ2-7, is as follows: NAGVMQNPRHLVRRRGQEARLRCSPMKGHSHVYWYRQLPEEGLKFMVYLQKENIIDESGMPKERFSAEFPKEGPSILRIQQVVRGDSAAYFCASSVAVGSYEQYFGPGTRLTVT.

This clone has more than one count but fewer than ten. The DNA of the CDR3 is TGTGCCAGCAGCAACAGCCCGGGAAGTAACTATGGCTACACCTTC. It is translated as CASSNSPGSNYGYTF. The V and J genes are TRBV9 and TRBJ1-2; D ambiguous. The CDR3 runs 15 residues. The germline gives CDR1 SGDLS, CDR2 YYNGEE. Deletions cut 4 bases from V and 1 base from J, with 14 bases between. Full variable domain (missing parts from reference TRBV9 and TRBJ1-2): DSGVTQTPKHLITATGQRVTLRCSPRSGDLSVYWYQQSLDQGLQFLIQYYNGEERAKGNILERFSAQQFPDLHSELNLSSLELGDSALYFCASSNSPGSNYGYTFGSGTRLTVV.

This clone was detected only once. The V and J genes are TRBV7-2 and TRBJ2-7; tentatively, D is TRBD2 (7 bases). Germline V lookup: CDR1 SGHTA, CDR2 FQGNSA. The CDR3 covers 17 residues. Trimming removed 3 bases at V and 4 bases at J, with 22 bases between. CDR3 sequence: CASSFWPFGGLRYEQYF. Here the CDR3 DNA reads TGTGCCAGCAGCTTTTGGCCTTTCGGGGGGCTCCGGTACGAGCAGTACTTC.

The rearrangement joins TRBV9 to TRBJ1-5; 12 positions agree with TRBD1. V was clipped by 3 bases and J by 2 bases; unmatched bases: 15. CDR1 is SGDLS, CDR2 YYNGEE, per germline. This CDR3 has 20 amino acids. The CDR3 DNA follows: TGTGCCAGCAGCGCCCCACCAGTCCCGGGACAGGGGGCTCGCAATCAGCCCCAGCATTTT. It codes for CASSAPPVPGQGARNQPQHF.

V is TRBV7-9 and J is TRBJ2-7; 10 positions match TRBD2. V was clipped by 5 bases and J by 0 bases; unmatched bases: 4. CDR1 SEHNR and CDR2 FQNEAQ come from the germline V gene (reference sequence). This CDR3 contains 15 residues. In DNA form, the CDR3 reads TGTGCCAGCAGCAAGGGACTAGCGAACTCCTACGAGCAGTACTTC. Residues: CASSKGLANSYEQYF.

This sequence joins TRBV18 and TRBJ2-1; 8 bases fit TRBD1. V shed 0 bases and J 4 bases; nucleotides not matched to a gene: 8. Germline V gene sequence: CDR1 KGHSH, CDR2 LQKENI. CDR3 length: 17 residues. CDR3 loop: CASSPPEGDRKYNEQFF. The DNA for the CDR3 is TGTGCCAGCTCACCACCGGAGGGGGACAGGAAATACAATGAGCAGTTCTTC.

This chain uses TRBV11-2 with TRBJ2-3; D may be TRBD1 (6 bases). This CDR3 is built from 13 residues. V was clipped by 5 bases and J by 8 bases, with 14 bases between them. The germline V gene encodes CDR1 SGHAT and CDR2 FQNNGV. In DNA form, the CDR3 reads TGTGCCAGCAGCCTGGGACAACCGGTTACGCAGTATTTT. Its protein is CASSLGQPVTQYF.

CDR3 in DNA: TGCGCCAGCAGTGCTCAGGGGGCGGGTGGGGCCAACGTCCTGACTTTC. Translating it yields CASSAQGAGGANVLTF. V is TRBV10-2 and J is TRBJ2-6; 8 bases are a match to TRBD1. Looked up from germline, CDR1 is WSHSY and CDR2 is SAAADI. The CDR3 is 16 amino acids. Losses at the gene ends were 4 bases for V and 3 bases for J; bases not matched to a gene: 5.

The chain has TRBV11-3 and TRBJ2-5; the D gene is possibly TRBD1 (6 bases). Germline assignment: CDR1 SGHNT and CDR2 YENEEA. CDR3 length: 14 residues. Trimming removed 5 bases from V and 5 bases from J, with 15 bases in between. DNA of the CDR3: TGTGCCAGCAGCCCTAGACAGGTCGAGGAGACCCAGTACTTC. Its translation: CASSPRQVEETQYF.

The chain links TRBV7-9 to TRBJ1-4; 9 bases line up with TRBD1. Trimming at V came to 6 bases and at J to 7 bases, leaving 6 bases not matched to a gene. The germline gives CDR1 SEHNR, CDR2 FQNEAQ (reference sequence). CDR3 length equals 14 residues. The CDR3 sequence is CASRRTGVGEKLFF. DNA of the CDR3: TGTGCCAGCAGGCGGACAGGGGTGGGTGAAAAACTGTTTTTT.

This clone was found a few times. This chain links TRBV19 with TRBJ2-5; D is unclear. CDR1 is LNHDA, CDR2 SQIVND, per germline (reference sequence). The CDR3 runs to 13 residues. V gave up 5 bases and J gave up 5 bases, with 12 bases separating them. The CDR3 coding sequence is TGTGCCAGTAGTGAACGGCCTAGGGAGACCCAGTACTTC. This codes for CASSERPRETQYF.

The rearrangement joins TRBV4-1 to TRBJ2-5; 8 nucleotides match TRBD2. V shed 4 bases and J 5 bases; nucleotides not matched to a gene: 9. The V gene's germline CDR1 is MGHRA and CDR2 YSYEKL. The CDR3 consists of 15 residues. The DNA for the CDR3 is TGCGCCAGCAGCCGCCCGACTAGCGCCAAGGAGACCCAGTACTTC. It encodes CASSRPTSAKETQYF.

This sequence joins TRBV6-5 and TRBJ2-5; D remains ambiguous. The CDR3 runs 15 residues. Between the trimmed V and J ends, which lost 4 bases and 8 bases, there was a span of 20 bases. The germline CDR1 and CDR2 sequences are MNHEY and SVGAGI. CDR3: CASSSTVIPKNTQYF. As DNA, the CDR3 is TGTGCCAGCAGTTCCACAGTCATTCCCAAGAATACCCAGTACTTC.

The CDR3 sequence: CASSLTTRKAYNEQFF. CDR3 in DNA: TGTGCCAGCAGTTTGACAACTAGAAAGGCCTACAATGAGCAGTTCTTC. The gene calls are TRBV6-2 or TRBV6-3 and TRBJ2-1; maybe TRBD2 (5 bases). The V gene's germline CDR1 is MNHEY and CDR2 SVGEGT. The germline V and J ends were trimmed by 4 bases and 2 bases, with 15 bases remaining between them. The CDR3 totals 16 residues.

The chain couples TRBV6-1 to TRBJ1-4; 7 bases are shared with TRBD1. The V and J ends lost 5 bases and 8 bases, in that order; junction bases with no gene match: 8. The CDR3 extends over 14 amino acids. Germline V CDR1 and CDR2: MNHNS, SASEGT. As DNA, the CDR3 is TGTGCCAGCAGTTCCAGACAGGGAAGGGAAAAACTGTTTTTT. This sequence encodes CASSSRQGREKLFF.

The chain couples TRBV5-1 to TRBJ2-7, with D possibly being TRBD2 (6 bases). Germline values: CDR1 SGHRS, CDR2 YFSETQ. The V end was cut by 5 bases, the J end by 3 bases, with 9 bases between. The length of the CDR3 is 12 residues. The CDR3 DNA sequence: TGCGCCAGCAGTGCCGGGAGCTACGAGCAGTACTTC. Translation gives CASSAGSYEQYF.

This clone turned up a few times. The rearrangement joins TRBV3-1 (or the pseudogene TRBV3-2) to TRBJ1-6, with D uncertain. V lost 5 bases, J lost 0 bases, and 11 bases lay in between. Germline loops: CDR1 LGHDT, CDR2 YNNKEL (reference sequence). The CDR3 extends over 16 amino acids. The CDR3 here is CASSLQTSSYNSPLHF. CDR3 in DNA: TGTGCCAGCAGCTTACAGACGAGCTCCTATAATTCACCCCTCCACTTT.

V usage is TRBV3-1 (or the pseudogene TRBV3-2) and J usage is TRBJ2-5, with D maybe TRBD2 (6 bases). With 4 bases removed from V and 5 bases from J, the gap between germline ends came to 17 bases. This CDR3 is 15 amino acids long. Germline CDR1 LGHDT, CDR2 YNNKEL (reference sequence). The DNA for the CDR3 is TGTGCCAGCAGCCGGGGCTCGGGGGTCGGGGAGACCCAGTACTTC. Translating gives CASSRGSGVGETQYF.

V and J are TRBV18 and TRBJ2-7; D may be TRBD2 (6 bases). Germline lookup yields CDR1 KGHSH and CDR2 LQKENI. The CDR3 runs 16 residues. The V end lost 3 bases, the J end lost 0 bases, and 15 bases lay between the germline ends. The DNA for the CDR3 is TGTGCCAGCTCACCCGAAACTAGCCGGAGCTCCTACGAGCAGTACTTC. This translates into CASSPETSRSSYEQYF.

This chain connects TRBV18 to TRBJ1-4; maybe TRBD1 (6 bases). Germline V gives CDR1 KGHSH, CDR2 LQKENI. CDR3 length equals 16 residues. V dropped 3 bases and J dropped 6 bases, with 17 bases sitting between them. The chain's CDR3 is CASSPQTGKAHEKLFF. CDR3 bases: TGTGCCAGCTCACCCCAAACAGGGAAGGCCCATGAAAAACTGTTTTTT.